This T cell receptor (beta chain) is from a study of cytomegalovirus exposure and HLA in healthy donors (TCRdb year 2017). About the full investigation: An earlier analysis of some 550 of the donors reported about 250 Gb of sequence data and around 120 million unique TCR beta sequences from about 179 million T cells. All discovery cohort repertoires had been generated on a single sequencing platform. Rather than drawing on any new phenotypic data, the later analysis identified candidate immune exposures from TCR beta sequences and the way those sequences occurred across donors. Both class I and class II loci were covered by HLA typing, at four-digit resolution. Genome-wide SNP genotypes for about 65% of the roughly 700 donors were used in a later genetic analysis, which treated that subset as a discovery cohort. High-throughput TCR immunosequencing, statistical association of individual TCRs with disease status, and machine learning were combined to predict cytomegalovirus infection status. Besides the first cohort of around 670 subjects, a separate validation cohort made up of roughly 120 different subjects was used. Using immunosequencing, the study profiled T cell repertoires from 550 to 750 subjects and related those repertoires to cytomegalovirus serostatus. To decide whether each TCR beta V gene segment behaved as functional or pseudogenic, an earlier analysis of several hundred of the donors relied on high-throughput TCR beta sequencing. An early release that covered fewer than 800 HLA-typed donors contained approximately 300 gigabases of sequencing data and about 93 million unique TCR sequences. A later analysis re-examined previously published TCR beta repertoires from 500 to 700 donors and added high-resolution HLA genotyping to investigate patterns of TCR occurrence. Several DR-DQ haplotypes were handled as single units for association and clustering because linkage in the cohort was strong. Donor age, sex, ethnicity and CMV serostatus were compiled alongside the repertoire data. On average, about 200,000 unique TCR beta nucleotide sequences were sequenced per donor among roughly 430 genotyped donors of the cohort, with around 19% of those sequences being non-productive. The aim of the study was to test whether cataloging public T cell receptors could identify signatures of past pathogen exposure. Of the roughly 390 genotyped donors, around 81% fell in the genetic ancestry cluster associated with self-reported Caucasian donors. The number of typed donors differed by locus: about 629-640 for A, B, C, DRB1 and DQB1; some 500 for DQA1; some 590 for DPA1; and roughly 450 for DPB1. Overall study outcomes, separate from this receptor: The authors suggested that the approach could potentially be generalized to other disease states and immunological phenotypes. In a later analysis, HLA-associated TCR beta chains showed more clonal expansion and lower generation probabilities than non-associated chains that were equally common. At a false discovery rate of 0.05, a later analysis linked roughly 17,000 TCR beta sequences to specific HLA alleles. In both the original and validation cohorts, the classifier was reported to diagnose cytomegalovirus status with high specificity and sensitivity. The cohort was sequenced for TCR beta chains only, and without alpha or paired-chain data the features that could be detected were limited. Presence/absence analyses assumed roughly uniform sequencing depth across donors, an assumption that may not hold. In a later analysis, several top co-occurrence clusters were reported to appear linked to parvovirus B19, influenza, CMV and Epstein-Barr virus. Linkage disequilibrium might explain the correlated functional status among segregating V segments, but an unknown experimental factor could not be excluded. Strong co-occurrence of HLA alleles, especially DR and DQ, made assigning TCR associations to individual alleles difficult. An earlier analysis of roughly 570 of the donors showed that most TCR beta V segments appeared in productive rearrangements either about 87% or about 30% of the time, which broadly matched IMGT annotations. HLA typing was unavailable for some donors at each locus, so association tests used only the typed subset. A later analysis found that most CMV-associated TCR beta chains appeared HLA-restricted, with HLA associations seemingly driven largely by CMV exposure. A cluster of highly shared sequence variants was judged likely to be a technical artifact of the sequencing pipeline. The study gave a list of about 170 TCR beta chains associated with cytomegalovirus. According to a later analysis, TCR association rates differed among HLA loci, with DRB1 alleles showing the most associated TCRs and HLA-C alleles showing the fewest. Most TCR sequences were observed very rarely across donors, whereas some public TCRs were present in many individuals. According to a later genetic analysis, donors in an Asian-associated ancestry cluster had fewer N-insertions in productive TCRs than the approximately 630-donor mean. A further reported finding was that TCR beta sequences accurately predicted the HLA-A and HLA-B alleles for most subjects in the first cohort. The 87-base-pair reads could not distinguish some IMGT-functional V segments, including TRBV6-2 and TRBV6-3, so those segments were excluded. A few of the identified cytomegalovirus-associated TCR beta chains were confirmed in vitro to be specific for cytomegalovirus antigens. The earlier analysis of 587 of the donors excluded some 15 rarely observed V segments, including chromosome 9 orphons, because counts were too low. CMV serostatus was the only immune exposure information available for the cohort. In a later genetic analysis, a missense DCLRE1C variant was associated with V-gene and J-gene trimming of TCR beta chains, and the association was replicated in an independent cohort.

The cohort consisted of 670 or so healthy bone marrow donors. At the time of sampling, all cohort members were nominally healthy, though unrecorded immune exposures were likely present. The donor was CMV seronegative and was included in the group of a few hundred seronegative cohort members. Each donor provided a peripheral blood sample, and peripheral blood mononuclear cells were used for TCR beta sequencing. Genomic DNA was extracted from the blood cell samples with the Qiagen DNeasy Blood Extraction Kit. The germline V gene gives CDR1 as SNHLY and CDR2 as FYNNEI. Spanning cysteine to phenylalanine, the CDR3 consists of 16 amino acids. Just CDR3 DNA is preserved here, 48 bases in frame from base 1. V and J are truncated by 3 bases and 3 bases respectively, leaving an intervening sequence of 15 bases. The method was the immunoSEQ multiplex PCR assay. A mixture of 60 forward primers for TCR Vbeta segments and 13 reverse primers for TCR Jbeta segments was used in the multiplex PCR. A multiplex PCR assay on genomic DNA amplified the CDR3 region of rearranged TCR beta genes. The Illumina HiSeq System was used to sequence the amplified TCR beta libraries as 87-base-pair reads. The paper's processing steps were these. A later analysis counted about 82 million unique TCR beta chains across the 666 repertoires, and 9.5 million to 11 million of these chains were shared by at least two donors. To remove PCR and sequencing errors, raw reads were error-corrected and collapsed into unique sequences using a nearest-neighbor algorithm that merged closely related sequences. V, D and J gene segments were assigned by aligning CDR3 sequences to IMGT reference sequences. Each retained sequence needed at least a six-nucleotide match to both a V gene segment and a J gene segment. Rearrangements were classified as productive when the CDR3 lacked stop codons and remained in frame with V and J, and all other rearrangements were classified as non-productive. CDR3 was defined by IMGT convention, running from the second conserved V-encoded cysteine to the conserved J-encoded phenylalanine. Sequences without an unambiguous match to a single V gene segment were excluded from the earlier analysis of a few hundred of the donors. An earlier analysis of a few hundred of the donors classified V segments as functional when productive rearrangements were above 56.7% and as segregating when the standard deviation between donors was above 5%. To diagnose cytomegalovirus status from the catalog of TCR beta chain sequences, a statistical classification framework was built. V and J gene assignment, in a later analysis, came from comparing TCR nucleotide sequences with IMGT/GENE-DB human TR gene sequences. In a later analysis, CDR3 sequences and most-parsimonious VDJ recombination scenarios were assigned using the TCRdist pipeline. A later analysis defined each TCR beta chain by its CDR3 amino acid sequence plus V-gene family, and excluded reads lacking a unique V-gene family. In a later analysis, fewer than 650 highly shared, low-generation-probability nucleotide sequences were removed to address suspected cross-contamination and a sequencing artifact. A later analysis calculated a clonal expansion index for each public chain from normalized within-repertoire ranks of inferred template counts. In a later analysis, generation probabilities were computed using a VDJ recombination model fitted to out-of-frame rearrangements, and the results were checked against IGoR. A later analysis scored TCR-TCR, TCR-HLA and TCR-CMV co-occurrence with hypergeometric tests, applying a repertoire-size bias correction to TCR pairs. In a later analysis, false discovery rates were estimated by permuting HLA or CMV assignments 20 times. In a later analysis, co-occurring TCRs were grouped using DBSCAN, and TCRdist sequence similarity was added for clustering within HLA-allele-positive subsets. Repertoires with fewer than 30,000 or more than 120,000 public chains were left out of co-occurrence clustering, as were several repertoires with anomalous nucleotide sharing. TCRdb obtained this table from immuneACCESS and retained in-frame rearrangements with V and J assigned. These tables miss some clones; where compared with another copy, unresolved V genes account for less than half of the shortfall, and the remainder is unexplained. The D gene and trimming were derived from the DNA, and the V and J assignments and clone size from that table. A total of more than 200,000 clones appear in this sample, about 75% of them only once. Around 1.7% of the sample goes to the ten largest clones.

This clone occurred a few times. Its antigen is still unknown. No base qualities exist here, and no much larger clone lies one base off it. The sample taken for sequencing was PBMCs. The sequence is built from TRBV2 and TRBJ1-3, with no D gene named confidently. This sequence was found in a man aged 18 to 29 in good health and CMV-seronegative. CDR3 loop: CASSEFEQLIGNTIYF. The nucleotide sequence reads TGTGCCAGCAGTGAGTTTGAACAGTTAATTGGAAACACCATATATTTT.